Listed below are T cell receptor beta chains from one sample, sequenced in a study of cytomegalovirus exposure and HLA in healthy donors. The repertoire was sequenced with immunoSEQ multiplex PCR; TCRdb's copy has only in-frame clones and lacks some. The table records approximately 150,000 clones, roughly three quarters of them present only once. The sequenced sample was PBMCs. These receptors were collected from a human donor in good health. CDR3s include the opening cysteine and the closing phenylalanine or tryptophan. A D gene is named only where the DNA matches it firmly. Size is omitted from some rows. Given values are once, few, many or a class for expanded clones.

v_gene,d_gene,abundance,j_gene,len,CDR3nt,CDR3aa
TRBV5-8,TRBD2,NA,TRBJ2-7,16,TGTGCCAGCAGCCTTGGACTAGCGGGACAATCCTACGAGCAGTACTTC,CASSLGLAGQSYEQYF
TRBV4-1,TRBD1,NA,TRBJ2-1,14,TGCGCCAGCAGTAAGCCGGGACAGTACAATGAGCAGTTCTTC,CASSKPGQYNEQFF
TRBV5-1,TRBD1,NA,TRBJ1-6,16,TGCGCCAGCAGCGTAAACCGGGACAGGGATAATTCACCCCTCCACTTT,CASSVNRDRDNSPLHF
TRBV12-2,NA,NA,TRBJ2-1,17,NA,CASRLGVGQGSYNEQFF
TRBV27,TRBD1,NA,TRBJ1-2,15,TGTGCCAGCAGCCCCTCAACAGGGGGCTTAAATGGCTACACCTTC,CASSPSTGGLNGYTF
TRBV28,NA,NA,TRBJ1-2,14,TGTGCCAGCATCAGACTCTCGTCTAACTATGGCTACACCTTC,CASIRLSSNYGYTF
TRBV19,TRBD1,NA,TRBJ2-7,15,TGTGCCAGTGGGGCCGCGGACAGGTTCTCCTACGAGCAGTACTTC,CASGAADRFSYEQYF
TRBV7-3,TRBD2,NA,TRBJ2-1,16,TGTGCCAGCAGCTTCCCCGGGGTAGCGGGAGCGAATGAGCAGTTCTTC,CASSFPGVAGANEQFF
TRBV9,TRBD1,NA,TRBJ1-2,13,TGTGCCAGCAGCGTAGTCAGGGGGGAAGGCTACACCTTC,CASSVVRGEGYTF
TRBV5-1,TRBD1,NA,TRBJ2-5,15,TGCGCCAGCAGCCCCCGGACAGGGGGCGGGGAGACCCAGTACTTC,CASSPRTGGGETQYF
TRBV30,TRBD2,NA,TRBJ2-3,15,TGTGCCTGGAGTAGGGCTAGCGGGGGGCGAGATACGCAGTATTTT,CAWSRASGGRDTQYF
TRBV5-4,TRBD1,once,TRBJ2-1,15,TGTGCCAGCAGCGCTGACAGGGGGATATACAATGAGCAGTTCTTC,CASSADRGIYNEQFF
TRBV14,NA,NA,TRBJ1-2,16,TGTGCCAGCAGCCAAGATCTTAGGGGAATCATCTATGGCTACCCCTTC,CASSQDLRGIIYGYPF
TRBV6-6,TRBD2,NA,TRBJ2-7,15,TGTGCCAGCAGTCCCCTTGGAGCGGGGTCCTACGAGCAGTACTTC,CASSPLGAGSYEQYF
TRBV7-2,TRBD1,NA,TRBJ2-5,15,TGTGCCAGCAGCCAACAGGGGGTAGGAGAAGAGACCCAGTACTTC,CASSQQGVGEETQYF
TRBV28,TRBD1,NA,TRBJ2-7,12,TGTGCCAGCAGGGACAGGGGGCTTGAGCAGTACTTC,CASRDRGLEQYF
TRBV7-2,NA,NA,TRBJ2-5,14,TGTGCCAGCAGCTTAGCAGGGAGGCTAGAGACCCAGTACTTC,CASSLAGRLETQYF
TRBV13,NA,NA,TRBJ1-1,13,TGTGCCAGCAGCTTAGCAGTGAACACTGAAGCTTTCTTT,CASSLAVNTEAFF
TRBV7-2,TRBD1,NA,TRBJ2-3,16,TGTGCCAGCAGCTCCCGGGACAGGTTTAGCACAGATACGCAGTATTTT,CASSSRDRFSTDTQYF
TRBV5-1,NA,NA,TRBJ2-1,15,TGCGCCAGCAGACCTCTCGGGGGTTCGGACAATGAGCAGTTCTTC,CASRPLGGSDNEQFF
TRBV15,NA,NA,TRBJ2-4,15,TGTGCCACCAGCAGAGGCGCGACAGCAAAAAACATTCAGTACTTC,CATSRGATAKNIQYF
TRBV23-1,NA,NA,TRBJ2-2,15,TGCGCCAGCGTGAACAGGGACATGAACACCGGGGAGCTGTTTTTT,CASVNRDMNTGELFF
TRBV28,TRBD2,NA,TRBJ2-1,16,TGTGCCAGCAGCGCCCCGGGACTAGGGGTTTACAATGAGCAGTTCTTC,CASSAPGLGVYNEQFF
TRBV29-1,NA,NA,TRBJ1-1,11,TGCAGCGTTGAAGTTACGACAGAAGCTTTCTTT,CSVEVTTEAFF
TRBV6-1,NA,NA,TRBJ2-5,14,TGTGCCAGCAGTGTAGGGGTAGGGACTGAGACCCAGTACTTC,CASSVGVGTETQYF
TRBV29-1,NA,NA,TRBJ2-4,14,TGCAGCGTTAAACCGACTTTAGCCAAAAACATTCAGTACTTC,CSVKPTLAKNIQYF
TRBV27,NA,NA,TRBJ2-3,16,TGTGCCAGCAGTCCTATAGCTCAGTCCCGCACAGATACGCAGTATTTT,CASSPIAQSRTDTQYF
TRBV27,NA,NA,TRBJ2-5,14,TGTGCCAGCAGTTTGGGGGCAACCCCAGAGACCCAGTACTTC,CASSLGATPETQYF
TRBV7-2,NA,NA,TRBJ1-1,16,TGTGCCAGCAGCTTAGAAGACGGAGGGTCGCACACTGAAGCTTTCTTT,CASSLEDGGSHTEAFF
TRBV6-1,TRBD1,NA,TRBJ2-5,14,TGTGCCAGCAGTGTAGGGACAGAACTCTGGGCCCAGTACTTC,CASSVGTELWAQYF
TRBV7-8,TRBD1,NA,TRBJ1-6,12,TGTGCCAGCGGGACAGCGAATTCACCCCTCCACTTT,CASGTANSPLHF
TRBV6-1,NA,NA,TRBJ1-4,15,TGTGCCAGCAGTGAACCCAGGGAGGCGAATGAAAAACTGTTTTTT,CASSEPREANEKLFF
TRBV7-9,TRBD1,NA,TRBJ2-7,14,TGTGCCAGCAGCCCGACAGGGGAAAGCTACGAGCAGTACTTC,CASSPTGESYEQYF
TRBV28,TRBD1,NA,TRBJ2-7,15,TGTGCCAGCAGTCGTCCCGGGACAGCAGCCTACGAGCAGTACTTC,CASSRPGTAAYEQYF
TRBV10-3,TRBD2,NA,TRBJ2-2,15,TGTGCCACCCGGGCTAGCGGGAGCGGCACCGGGGAGCTGTTTTTT,CATRASGSGTGELFF
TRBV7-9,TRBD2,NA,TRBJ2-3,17,TGTGCCAGCAGCGATGCGACTAGCGGGGGGGCGATAGATACGCAGTATTTT,CASSDATSGGAIDTQYF
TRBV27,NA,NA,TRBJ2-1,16,TGTGCCAGCAGGACCTTACCGGGATCTACTTACAATGAGCAGTTCTTC,CASRTLPGSTYNEQFF
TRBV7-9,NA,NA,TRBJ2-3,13,TGTGCCAGCAGCTCCGGACAGACAGATACGCAGTATTTT,CASSSGQTDTQYF
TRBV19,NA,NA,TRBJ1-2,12,TGTGGAACAAAACAGGTTAACTATGGCTACACCTTC,CGTKQVNYGYTF
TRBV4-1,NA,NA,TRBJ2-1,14,TGCGCCAGCAGCCAGTATAGGACAGACAATGAGCAGTTCTTC,CASSQYRTDNEQFF
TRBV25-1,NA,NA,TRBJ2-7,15,TGTGCCAGCAGTGGTGCTAACCGCTACTACTCCGAGCAGTACTTC,CASSGANRYYSEQYF
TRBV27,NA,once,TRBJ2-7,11,TGTGCCAGCAGTTTAGTAATCCAGGGGAACTTC,CASSLVIQGNF
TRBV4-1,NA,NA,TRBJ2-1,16,TGCGCCAGCAGCCAGCCTAGGGCTAGCGTTTACAATGAGCAGTTCTTC,CASSQPRASVYNEQFF
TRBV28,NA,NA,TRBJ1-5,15,TGTGCCAGCAGCCCGAGCCAGGGATACAATCAGCCCCAGCATTTT,CASSPSQGYNQPQHF
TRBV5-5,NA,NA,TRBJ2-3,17,TGTGCCAGCAGTTTTAAGGAAGGGGCAAGAAGCACAGATACGCAGTATTTT,CASSFKEGARSTDTQYF
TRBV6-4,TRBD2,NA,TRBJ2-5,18,TGTGCCAGCAGAGTGACCGGGACTAGCGGGATGGGGCAAGAGACCCAGTACTTC,CASRVTGTSGMGQETQYF
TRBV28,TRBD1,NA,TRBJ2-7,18,TGTGCCAGCAGAACCTACGGGACAGGGGGCGACGACTCCTACGAGCAGTACTTC,CASRTYGTGGDDSYEQYF
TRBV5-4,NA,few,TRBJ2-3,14,TGTGCCAGCAGCTTGGGTCCGTCGACAGATACGCAGTATTTT,CASSLGPSTDTQYF
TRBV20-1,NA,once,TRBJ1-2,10,TGCAGTGCGCCGGACAGTGGCTACACCTTC,CSAPDSGYTF
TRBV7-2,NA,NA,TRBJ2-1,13,TGTGCCAGCAGCTGGGCGGGCCAAGGTGAGCAGTTCTTC,CASSWAGQGEQFF
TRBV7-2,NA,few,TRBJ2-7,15,TGTGCCAGCAGCCCGGCCCAGGGATCGATGGGGGAGCAGTACTTC,CASSPAQGSMGEQYF
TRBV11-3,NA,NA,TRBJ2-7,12,TGTGCCAGCAGTCCTACTGCAGGCGAGCAGTACTTC,CASSPTAGEQYF
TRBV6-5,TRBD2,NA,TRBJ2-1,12,TGTGCCAGCAGGACGGGGGGGAATGAGCAGTTCTTC,CASRTGGNEQFF
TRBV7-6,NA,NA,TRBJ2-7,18,TGTGCCAGCAGCTTAGGTGCAGTTTCGAGGACACTTGCCTACGAGCAGTACTTC,CASSLGAVSRTLAYEQYF
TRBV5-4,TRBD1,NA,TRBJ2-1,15,TGTGCCAGCAGCTTGGGAGGACAGGTCTACAATGAGCAGTTCTTC,CASSLGGQVYNEQFF